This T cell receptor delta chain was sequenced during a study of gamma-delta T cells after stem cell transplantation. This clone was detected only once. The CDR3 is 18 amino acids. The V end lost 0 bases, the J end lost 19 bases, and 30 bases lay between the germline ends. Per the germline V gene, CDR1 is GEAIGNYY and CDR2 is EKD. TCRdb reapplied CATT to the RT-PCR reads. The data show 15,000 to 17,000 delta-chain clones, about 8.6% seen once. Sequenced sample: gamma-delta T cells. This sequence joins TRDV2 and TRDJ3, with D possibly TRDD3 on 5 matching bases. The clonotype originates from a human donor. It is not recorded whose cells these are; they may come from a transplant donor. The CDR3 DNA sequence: TGTGCCTGTGACACCGTACTGGTGGATGCTCGGGACACCCGAAAAATGTTTTTC. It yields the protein CACDTVLVDARDTRKMFF.